These 8 T cell receptor beta chains came from one sample sequenced in a study of blood T cell repertoires in COVID-19. The data were produced by immunoSEQ multiplex PCR, yet TCRdb's version contains in-frame clones alone and is incomplete. The table records around 190,000 clones, 84% of them present only once. The specimen sequenced was peripheral blood. Source of these receptors: a human donor in a cohort sampled during active COVID-19.

The chain is built from TRBV5-4 and TRBJ2-7; D is unresolved. The CDR3 has 15 residues. V dropped 0 bases and J dropped 2 bases, with 12 bases sitting between them. CDR1 and CDR2 from the germline V gene are SGHNT and YYREEE (reference sequence). The CDR3 DNA reads TGTGCCAGCAGCTTGGAAGCCACGATAACCTACGAGCAGTACTTC. Protein sequence: CASSLEATITYEQYF. Variable domain in full (rest from reference TRBV5-4 and TRBJ2-7): ETGVTQSPTHLIKTRGQQVTLRCSSQSGHNTVSWYQQALGQGPQFIFQYYREEENGRGNFPPRFSGLQFPNYSSELNVNALELDDSALYLCASSLEATITYEQYFGPGTRLTVT.

The genes are TRBV28 and TRBJ2-7; D possibly corresponds to TRBD1 (5 bases). Germline CDR1 MDHEN, CDR2 SYDVKM. The CDR3 totals 14 residues. V gave up 2 bases and J gave up 0 bases, with 8 bases separating them. CDR3 nucleotides: TGTGCCAGCAGTTTACAGGGAATCTCCTACGAGCAGTACTTC. This codes for CASSLQGISYEQYF. The variable domain in full, with the rest retrieved from reference TRBV28 and TRBJ2-7, is DVKVTQSSRYLVKRTGEKVFLECVQDMDHENMFWYRQDPGLGLRLIYFSYDVKMKEKGDIPEGYSVSREKKERFSLILESASTNQTSMYLCASSLQGISYEQYFGPGTRLTVT.

This clone turned up a few times. The chain employs TRBV21-1 and TRBJ2-7; the tabulated D call, TRBD2, remains unverified against the DNA. TRBV21-1 is a known pseudogene. The CDR3 runs 15 residues. The CDR3 bases are TGTGCCAGCAGCAAAGGCTGCGGGAGGGGGTACGAGCAGTACTTC. Protein: CASSKGCGRGYEQYF.

The J gene is TRBJ1-5, the V gene TRBV19; D perhaps matches TRBD1 (5 bases). Per germline, CDR1 LNHDA and CDR2 SQIVND (reference sequence). Deletions cut 3 bases from V and 5 bases from J, with 11 bases between. This CDR3 has 14 residues. The chain's CDR3 is CASSIFVRDQPQHF. The DNA for the CDR3 is TGTGCCAGTAGTATTTTCGTCAGGGATCAGCCCCAGCATTTT. Together with reference TRBV19 and TRBJ1-5, the CDR3 gives the full variable domain: DGGITQSPKYLFRKEGQNVTLSCEQNLNHDAMYWYRQDPGQGLRLIYYSQIVNDFQKGDIAEGYSVSREKKESFPLTVTSAQKNPTAFYLCASSIFVRDQPQHFGDGTRLSIL.

This sequence joins TRBV7-9 and TRBJ2-7, with D possibly being TRBD2 (7 bases). Germline V CDR1 and CDR2: SEHNR, FQNEAQ (reference sequence). Trimming shortened V by 2 bases and J by 5 bases, and 19 bases separated the two germline ends. This CDR3 has 16 residues. The CDR3 protein is CASSLPLSSGGDEQYF. As DNA, the CDR3 is TGTGCCAGCAGCTTACCCTTAAGTTCGGGGGGCGACGAGCAGTACTTC.

In this sample, this clone turned up many times. The chain recombines TRBV11-1 with TRBJ2-1; 10 nucleotides align to TRBD2. Per germline, CDR1 SGHAT and CDR2 FQDESV (reference sequence). The CDR3 is 15 residues long. J gave up 2 bases and V 6 bases, and 4 bases lay outside the gene matches. The CDR3 bases are TGTGCCAGCAGTTCAAGCGGGAGGGCCTACAATGAGCAGTTCTTC. This encodes CASSSSGRAYNEQFF.

Only one count was recorded for this clone. The chain combines TRBV30 with TRBJ2-2, with 11 bases identical to TRBD2. CDR3 size: 15 residues. V shed 5 bases and J 7 bases; nucleotides not matched to a gene: 9. The germline V gene encodes CDR1 GTSNPN and CDR2 SVGIG (reference sequence). Here the CDR3 reads CAWGREGLADGELFF. The CDR3 bases are TGTGCCTGGGGGAGGGAGGGACTAGCGGACGGGGAGCTGTTTTTT.

The chain's CDR3 is CASSLEVRATEAFF. The CDR3 region has the DNA TGCGCCAGCAGCTTGGAGGTCAGGGCCACTGAAGCTTTCTTT. V gene TRBV5-1 combines with J gene TRBJ1-1; D may be TRBD1 (5 bases). Looked up from germline, CDR1 is SGHRS and CDR2 is YFSETQ. The CDR3 is 14 residues long. Trimming left V 0 bases short and J 4 bases short, with 10 bases between. Drawing the rest from reference TRBV5-1 and TRBJ1-1, the complete variable domain is KAGVTQTPRYLIKTRGQQVTLSCSPISGHRSVSWYQQTPGQGLQFLFEYFSETQRNKGNFPGRFSGRQFSNSRSEMNVSTLELGDSALYLCASSLEVRATEAFFGQGTRLTVV.